The rows below give T cell receptor beta chains drawn from one sample of a study of cytomegalovirus exposure and HLA in healthy donors. Profiled with immunoSEQ multiplex PCR; TCRdb holds only in-frame clones, not every one. The table has about 170,000 clones, around 80% seen once. The specimen sequenced was PBMCs. These receptor sequences come from a woman between 50 and 59 years old in good health and CMV-seropositive. Both conserved end residues are part of each CDR3. The D gene is left open where the match is weak. Part of the rows lack a size; the others show once, few, many or a class for expanded clones.

j_call,v_call,clone_size,d_call,cdr3_nt,cdr3_aa
TRBJ2-3,TRBV19,NA,NA,TGTGTCAGTACCCCCCGCCGAACTAGTCCTCTCACAGATACGCAGTATTTT,CVSTPRRTSPLTDTQYF
TRBJ2-1,TRBV5-1,NA,NA,TGCGCCAGCAGCTTGGGGGGAGCGGTTTACAATGAGCAGTTCTTC,CASSLGGAVYNEQFF
TRBJ2-5,TRBV7-2,NA,TRBD2,TGTGCCAGCAGCTTAATCGGGGCGGGGGGGAAAGAGACCCAGTACTTC,CASSLIGAGGKETQYF
TRBJ2-3,TRBV11-2,NA,NA,TGTGCCAGCAGCTTAGGGAGCTCGCCTAGCACAGATACGCAGTATTTT,CASSLGSSPSTDTQYF
TRBJ2-1,TRBV7-9,NA,NA,TGTTCCAGCAGCCCCCTGGGACTGACTATCTACAATGAGCAGTTCTTC,CSSSPLGLTIYNEQFF
TRBJ1-1,TRBV7-6,NA,TRBD1,TGTGCCAGCAGCGCAGACAGGGGTGACACTGAAGCTTTCTTT,CASSADRGDTEAFF
TRBJ2-1,TRBV5-6,NA,NA,TGTGCCAGCAGCTCCAGACTATCCGGTAAAAAAGGCAATGAGCAGTTCTTC,CASSSRLSGKKGNEQFF
TRBJ1-1,TRBV2,NA,NA,TGTGCCAGCAGCCGAGGCCTTGAAGCTTTCTTT,CASSRGLEAFF
TRBJ1-5,TRBV19,NA,TRBD1,TGTGCCAGTAGTTTTACGACAGGGGATCAGCCCCAGCATTTT,CASSFTTGDQPQHF
TRBJ1-2,TRBV7-3,NA,NA,TGTGCCAGCAGCCAAACCAGGGAAGACTATGGCTACACCTTC,CASSQTREDYGYTF
TRBJ2-7,TRBV4-2,NA,TRBD2,TGTGCCAGCAGCCAAGGCGGCGGCGGGGGGGCCTACGAGCAGTACTTC,CASSQGGGGGAYEQYF
TRBJ1-6,TRBV4-2,once,TRBD1,TGTGCCAGCAGCCCGGGACAGGGAAATTCACCCCTCCACTTT,CASSPGQGNSPLHF
TRBJ1-2,TRBV6-5,NA,NA,TGTGCCAGCAGTTCCACCCCCCCAGGTGGTTATGGCTACACCTTC,CASSSTPPGGYGYTF
TRBJ2-2,TRBV19,NA,NA,TGTGCCAGCCAGGGGAACACCGGGGAGCTGTTTTTT,CASQGNTGELFF
TRBJ1-1,TRBV2,once,TRBD1,TGTGCCAGCGGGGGGACAGAGGGTGGTCGAGCTTTCTTT,CASGGTEGGRAFF
TRBJ1-2,TRBV30,NA,TRBD1,TGTGCCTGGAGTCGGGGACAGGGCTTAGGCTACACCTTC,CAWSRGQGLGYTF
TRBJ2-5,TRBV2,NA,TRBD2,TGTGCCAGCAGTGAGTTGAGGAACCGCGGGAGGACCCAGTACTTC,CASSELRNRGRTQYF
TRBJ2-5,TRBV4-1,NA,TRBD2,TGCGCCAGCAGCCAAGCTCCTCCGGGACTAGGGGACTGGACCCAGTACTTC,CASSQAPPGLGDWTQYF
TRBJ2-3,TRBV5-8,NA,TRBD2,TGTGCCAGCACAAGACTAGCGGGGGATCGTTGGACAGATACGCAGTATTTT,CASTRLAGDRWTDTQYF
TRBJ1-5,TRBV27,NA,NA,TGTGCCAGCAGTTTACAGGGACGGGGGGGCAATCAGCCCCAGCATTTT,CASSLQGRGGNQPQHF
TRBJ2-4,TRBV5-1,few,NA,TGCGCCAGCAGCTTGGCGGGGGACCTAAACATTCAGTACTTC,CASSLAGDLNIQYF
TRBJ2-5,TRBV10-3,NA,NA,TGTGCCATCGGGGCGGGACAGCAAGAGACCCAGTACTTC,CAIGAGQQETQYF
TRBJ2-1,TRBV10-3,NA,NA,TGTGCCGCCGGGTCCCCCTACAATGAGCAGTTCTTC,CAAGSPYNEQFF
TRBJ1-1,TRBV19,few,TRBD1,TGTGCCAGTAGCAGACAGGGGGGGGACACTGAAGCTTTCTTT,CASSRQGGDTEAFF
TRBJ2-7,TRBV21-1,NA,NA,TGTGCCAGCAGCAAAGGTAAGACAGGGATCTCCTACGAGCAGTACTTC,CASSKGKTGISYEQYF
TRBJ2-4,TRBV7-3,few,NA,TGTGCCAGCAGCTTGGACAGAAAAAACATTCAGTACTTC,CASSLDRKNIQYF
TRBJ1-2,TRBV7-9,NA,NA,TGTGCCAGCAGCCCAGGGGTGTATGGCTACACCTTC,CASSPGVYGYTF
TRBJ2-1,TRBV9,NA,NA,TGTGCCAGCAGCGGTTTGAGTCGCGGGGATGAGCAGTTCTTC,CASSGLSRGDEQFF
TRBJ2-3,TRBV27,NA,NA,TGTGCCAGCAGCCCCCAAGGAGGGATTGGCACAGATACGCAGTATTTT,CASSPQGGIGTDTQYF
TRBJ2-5,TRBV5-1,NA,NA,TGCGCCAGCAGCTACGGGACTTACCAAGAGACCCAGTACTTC,CASSYGTYQETQYF
TRBJ1-2,TRBV4-2,NA,NA,TGTGCCAGCAGCCAAGAGTCAGGGGCCGATGGCTACACCTTC,CASSQESGADGYTF
TRBJ1-1,TRBV19,few,TRBD1,TGTGCCAGCGGACAGGAGCCCATGAACACTGAAGCTTTCTTT,CASGQEPMNTEAFF
TRBJ1-3,TRBV7-9,NA,TRBD1,TGTTCCAGCACCAAGAAAGACAGGGCGGGAAACACCATATATTTT,CSSTKKDRAGNTIYF
TRBJ1-1,TRBV27,NA,NA,TGTGCCAGCAGTTTCTCCAGAACGAACACTGAAGCTTTCTTT,CASSFSRTNTEAFF
TRBJ1-2,TRBV7-2,once,TRBD1,TGTGCCAGCAGCTTAGCCGGGGGACAGGCCCCCTATGGCTACACCTTC,CASSLAGGQAPYGYTF